The 23 T cell receptor beta chains listed next were all sequenced from one sample in a study of T cells in Graves' hyperthyroidism and ophthalmopathy. From RNA transcripts, TCR beta CDR3 regions were amplified. HTBI primers were employed in a first-round RT-PCR of the TCR CDR3. Using its own MiXCR run on the multiplex PCR reads, TCRdb lists one record per CDR3 protein. The sample consists of about 200,000 distinct CDR3 sequences, around 17% of them appearing once. Sequencing was done on a sample of blood. These receptors all come from a man aged 40-55 years with Graves' hyperthyroidism.

V usage is TRBV5-6 and J usage is TRBJ2-7; TRBD2 aligns across 8 bases. Germline CDR1 reads SGHDT; CDR2 reads YYEEEE. The CDR3 is 13 residues long. Unmatched junction bases numbered 6, after V lost 4 bases and J lost 6 bases. As DNA, the CDR3 is TGTGCCAGCAGCGTCGGGGGGGCAGTCGAGCAGTACTTC. Translation: CASSVGGAVEQYF. The full variable domain, completed using reference TRBV5-6 and TRBJ2-7, is DAGVTQSPTHLIKTRGQQVTLRCSPKSGHDTVSWYQQALGQGPQFIFQYYEEEERQRGNFPDRFSGHQFPNYSSELNVNALLLGDSALYLCASSVGGAVEQYFGPGTRLTVT.

A few counts support this clonotype. V is TRBV20-1 and J is TRBJ1-2, with 9 positions matching TRBD1. Losses at the gene ends were 5 bases for V and 3 bases for J; bases not matched to a gene: 4. The CDR3 contains 13 residues. The germline gives CDR1 DFQATT, CDR2 SNEGSKA (reference sequence). This CDR3 reads CSAPRTGDYGYTF. In DNA, the CDR3 is TGCAGTGCTCCTAGGACAGGGGACTATGGCTACACCTTC.

As to this clonotype: This may be a read error: a much more frequent sequence differs by one nucleotide. V gene TRBV18 combines with J gene TRBJ1-1; no clear D gene. Germline V lookup: CDR1 KGHSH, CDR2 LQKENI. Trimming removed 5 bases from V and 1 base from J, with 8 bases in between. This CDR3 spans 13 amino acids. The CDR3 here is CASSGQKNTEAFF. The CDR3 coding sequence is TGTGCCAGCTCAGGTCAAAAGAACACTGAAGCTTTCTTT. Combining the CDR3 with reference TRBV18 and TRBJ1-1 gives the whole variable domain NAGVMQNPRHLVRRRGQEARLRCSPMKGHSHVYWYRQLPEEGLKFMVYLQKENIIDESGMPKERFSAEFPKEGPSILRIQQVVRGDSAAYFCASSGQKNTEAFFGQGTRLTVV.

This clonotype was observed at least ten times. The chain is built from TRBV6-1 and TRBJ1-5; TRBD1 might be the D (6 bases). V lost 2 bases, J lost 3 bases, and 23 bases lay in between. The CDR3 consists of 19 residues. The V gene's germline CDR1 is MNHNS and CDR2 SASEGT. CDR3 in DNA: TGTGCCAGCAGTGAATCGGGCGGACAGCGCTTTTCGGACAATCAGCCCCAGCATTTT. This sequence encodes CASSESGGQRFSDNQPQHF.

The chain joins TRBV29-1 to TRBJ1-2; TRBD1 matches at 7 bases. This CDR3 is built from 12 residues. Germline lookup yields CDR1 SQVTM and CDR2 ANQGSEA. V lost 1 base, J lost 9 bases, and 5 bases stayed unmatched. As DNA, the CDR3 is TGCAGCGTTGAAGGTAACAGGGGAAGCTACACCTTC. Translated, it gives CSVEGNRGSYTF.

This clonotype has at least ten counts. This chain uses TRBV3-1 with TRBJ2-1; the match to TRBD2 covers 13 bases. Germline V gene data show CDR1 as LGHDT and CDR2 as YNNKEL (reference sequence). This CDR3 has 15 residues. V lost 1 base and J lost 9; bases outside the gene matches: 3. The CDR3 protein is CASSQGLAGGREQFF. The CDR3 coding sequence is TGTGCCAGCAGCCAAGGACTAGCGGGGGGCCGTGAGCAGTTCTTC.

This clonotype was seen at least ten times. V is TRBV10-3 and J is TRBJ1-3; 8 bases map to TRBD1. The CDR3 covers 13 residues. V lost 4 bases and J lost 4; bases outside the gene matches: 0. Germline lookup yields CDR1 ENHRY and CDR2 SYGVKD. This chain's CDR3 is CAISGTGGNTIYF. CDR3 nucleotides: TGTGCCATCAGTGGGACAGGGGGAAACACCATATATTTT.

This chain uses TRBV6-1 with TRBJ1-6, with 11 bases matching TRBD1. This CDR3 region has 13 residues. Trimming removed 8 bases from V and 10 bases from J; junction bases left unmatched: 4. Germline V lookup: CDR1 MNHNS, CDR2 SASEGT. CDR3 in DNA: TGTGCCAGCGCCGGGACAGGGGGATCACCCCTCCACTTT. Translating gives CASAGTGGSPLHF.

This clonotype was counted only a few times. This chain connects TRBV15 to TRBJ2-7; 7 positions match TRBD1. The CDR3 consists of 14 residues. Germline V gives CDR1 LNHNV, CDR2 YYDKDF (reference sequence). The V gene end was trimmed by 9 bases and the J gene end by 1 base; junction bases not matched to a gene: 9. This CDR3 is CATRQGPTSYEQYF. CDR3 bases: TGTGCCACGAGACAGGGCCCAACATCCTACGAGCAGTACTTC.

This clonotype has at least ten counts. The J gene is TRBJ2-7, the V gene TRBV30; D possibly matches TRBD1 or TRBD2 (5 bases each). Trimming removed 4 bases at V and 6 bases at J, with 16 bases between. The CDR3 spans 13 residues. Germline CDR1 is GTSNPN and CDR2 is SVGIG (reference sequence). CDR3 sequence: CAWTLEGAGEQYF. CDR3 DNA: TGTGCCTGGACTTTGGAAGGGGCGGGCGAGCAGTACTTC.

This clonotype was seen more than once but under ten times. This rearrangement joins TRBV29-1 to TRBJ2-3; D ambiguous. Germline values: CDR1 SQVTM, CDR2 ANQGSEA. Trimming stripped 7 bases from V and 2 bases from J, with 7 bases between. The CDR3 extends over 11 amino acids. The CDR3 region is CSGGPTDTQYF. CDR3 nucleotides: TGCAGCGGCGGACCCACAGATACGCAGTATTTT.

In this sample, this clonotype turned up many times. Germline is not matched at one junction end, which may reflect a read error. The chain recombines TRBV7-9 with TRBJ1-3, with TRBD1 matching over 9 bases. The germline V gene encodes CDR1 SEHNR and CDR2 FQNEAQ (reference sequence). The CDR3 is made up of 13 amino acids. Here the CDR3 reads CASSADRGTTIYF. CDR3 nucleotides: TGTGCCAGCAGCGCGGACAGGGGAACCACCATATATTTT. Based on the CDR3 plus reference TRBV7-9 and TRBJ1-3, the full variable domain is DTGVSQNPRHKITKRGQNVTFRCDPISEHNRLYWYRQTLGQGPEFLTYFQNEAQLEKSRLLSDRFSAERPKGSFSTLEIQRTEQGDSAMYLCASSADRGTTIYFGEGSWLTVV.

This chain connects TRBV3-1 to TRBJ2-2; 8 bases align to TRBD1. Trimming removed 4 bases from V and 7 bases from J; junction bases left unmatched: 8. Germline CDR1 LGHDT, CDR2 YNNKEL (reference sequence). The CDR3 runs 15 residues. The CDR3 DNA reads TGTGCCAGCAGCCTCGGGACAGGCCGTGACGGGGAGCTGTTTTTT. As protein: CASSLGTGRDGELFF.

This clonotype was observed a few times. V usage is TRBV7-6 and J usage is TRBJ2-5; 13 nucleotides line up with TRBD2. The CDR3 consists of 16 residues. The germline CDR1 and CDR2 sequences are SGHVS and FNYEAQ. The trim removed 1 base at V and 4 bases at J, leaving 3 bases unmatched. The CDR3: CASSLVTSGGAETQYF. CDR3 in DNA: TGTGCCAGCAGCTTAGTAACTAGCGGGGGGGCAGAGACCCAGTACTTC.

At least ten counts were recorded for this clonotype. The rearrangement uses TRBV12-3 or TRBV12-4 and TRBJ2-1; D possibly matches TRBD1 or TRBD2 (6 bases each). V was trimmed by 2 bases and J by 7 bases, leaving 12 bases between them. The CDR3 sequence is 14 residues long. CDR3: CASSLRRGRNEQFF. CDR3 in DNA: TGTGCCAGCAGTTTAAGGAGGGGGAGGAATGAGCAGTTCTTC.

This clonotype was observed at least ten times. The chain couples TRBV7-9 to TRBJ2-1; TRBD1 aligns across 7 bases. From germline, CDR1 is SEHNR and CDR2 FQNEAQ (reference sequence). The CDR3 loop spans 13 amino acids. Trimming at V came to 5 bases and at J to 9 bases, leaving 7 bases not matched to a gene. Here the CDR3 reads CASSPKTGIEQFF. As DNA, the CDR3 is TGTGCCAGCAGCCCCAAGACAGGGATTGAGCAGTTCTTC.

This clonotype was observed a few times. The genes are TRBV4-3 and TRBJ2-1; TRBD2 is a possible D gene (5 bases). Deletions cut 0 bases from V and 6 bases from J, with 15 bases between. The CDR3 is 16 residues long. The V gene's germline CDR1 is LGHNA and CDR2 YSLEER. CDR3 in DNA: TGCGCCAGCAGCCAAGATATCGGGGAGCACTTCAATGAGCAGTTCTTC. Its protein is CASSQDIGEHFNEQFF.

This clonotype was seen ten or more times. The chain has TRBV13 and TRBJ1-2, with D uncertain. CDR1 and CDR2 from the germline V gene are PRHDT and FYEKMQ (reference sequence). This CDR3 region has 13 residues. V lost 6 bases and J lost 4, with 12 bases in between. The CDR3 coding sequence is TGTGCCAGCAGTCGTATAGACGCCTATGGCTACACCTTC. Its translation is CASSRIDAYGYTF.

This clonotype was seen at least ten times. The V gene is TRBV27, the J gene TRBJ1-1, with a weak D call TRBD1 (6 bases). V lost 7 bases and J lost 2, with 14 bases in between. This CDR3 region has 14 residues. CDR1 is MNHEY, CDR2 SMNVEV, per germline (reference sequence). The CDR3 here is CASTKDRTNTEAFF. CDR3 DNA: TGTGCCAGCACCAAAGACAGGACCAACACTGAAGCTTTCTTT.

The chain has TRBV7-3 and TRBJ1-4; no firm D call. V gave up 2 bases and J gave up 3 bases, with 10 bases separating them. The CDR3 spans 15 residues. CDR1 and CDR2 from the germline V gene are SGHTA and FQGTGA. This CDR3 reads CASSLRRTANEKLFF. The CDR3 DNA is TGTGCCAGCAGCTTACGGAGGACGGCTAATGAAAAACTGTTTTTT. Filled out from reference TRBV7-3 and TRBJ1-4, the complete variable domain reads GAGVSQTPSNKVTEKGKYVELRCDPISGHTALYWYRQSLGQGPEFLIYFQGTGAADDSGLPNDRFFAVRPEGSVSTLKIQRTERGDSAVYLCASSLRRTANEKLFFGSGTQLSVL.

This clonotype was seen at least ten times. This chain uses TRBV20-1 with TRBJ1-1; D remains unclear. The CDR3 spans 13 residues. V gave up 3 bases and J gave up 4 bases, with 12 bases separating them. CDR1 and CDR2 from the germline V gene are DFQATT and SNEGSKA (reference sequence). CDR3 bases: TGCAGTGCTAGCTTAGTAGGGTCCACTGAAGCTTTCTTT. Amino acids: CSASLVGSTEAFF.

The chain is built from TRBV7-9 and TRBJ1-4; no clear D. Germline V gene sequence: CDR1 SEHNR, CDR2 FQNEAQ (reference sequence). The CDR3 sequence is 17 residues long. The germline V and J ends were trimmed by 5 bases and 0 bases, with 16 bases remaining between them. Written as DNA, the CDR3 is TGTGCCAGCAGCCGTCGTAGTGTGGGCTCAACTAATGAAAAACTGTTTTTT. Protein sequence: CASSRRSVGSTNEKLFF. The whole variable domain, remainder taken from reference TRBV7-9 and TRBJ1-4, is DTGVSQNPRHKITKRGQNVTFRCDPISEHNRLYWYRQTLGQGPEFLTYFQNEAQLEKSRLLSDRFSAERPKGSFSTLEIQRTEQGDSAMYLCASSRRSVGSTNEKLFFGSGTQLSVL.

This clonotype was seen more than once but under ten times. The chain links TRBV29-1 to TRBJ2-5; D remains ambiguous. Germline loops: CDR1 SQVTM, CDR2 ANQGSEA. Deletions cut 0 bases from V and 1 base from J, with 12 bases between. This CDR3 contains 15 residues. The CDR3, as DNA: TGCAGCGTTGAAGATCTTCGAGTGATCCAAGAGACCCAGTACTTC. As protein: CSVEDLRVIQETQYF.